Sequencing of this T cell receptor (beta chain) was carried out in a study of blood T cell repertoires in COVID-19. Study-level information: Specimens from acute and convalescent COVID-19 originated in the United States, Italy and Spain. From T cells, B-cell-depleted T cells, or PBMCs came the material, which was cDNA or gDNA.

The CDR3 totals 13 residues. Trimming took 4 bases from V and 7 from J, leaving 11 bases between them. Germline V gene sequence: CDR1 LNHNV, CDR2 YYDKDF (reference sequence). Authors' data handling: How many nucleated cells were present was estimated from reference gene primer amplification. Here immunoSEQ multiplex PCR was the method, and the copy in TCRdb shows in-frame clones only, minus some. V and J calls and clone size follow that table, whereas D and trimming were derived from the DNA. The sample consists of fewer than 50,000 clones, just under 75% of them appearing once. Followed longitudinally, the Seattle patients had been enrolled during active infection.

The origin of this receptor is a man between 65 and 80 years old with COVID-19, enrolled during active disease. The chain carries TRBV15 and TRBJ1-5, with D maybe TRBD1 (6 bases). Sequenced sample: peripheral blood. This CDR3 is CATSKNRDQPQHF. DNA for the CDR3: TGTGCCACCAGCAAGAACAGGGACCAGCCCCAGCATTTT.